This entry lists 24 T cell receptor beta chains sequenced from one sample in a study of shared clonotypes between healthy human individuals (dated by TCRdb to 2018 to 2020). Libraries were made using the immunoSEQ multiplex PCR assay. TCRdb obtained this table from immuneACCESS and retained in-frame rearrangements with V and J assigned. These tables miss some clones; where compared with another copy, unresolved V genes account for less than half of the shortfall, and the remainder is unexplained. This sample holds about 340,000 clones; less than 75% were observed only once. Around 9.3% of the sample is taken by the ten largest. Sequencing was done on a sample of memory CD4+ T cells sorted from blood. Read against the paper, the sample's cell subset or site label means: CD45RA-negative fraction. These TCRs come from a man aged 25 to 40 in good health.

V gene TRBV9 combines with J gene TRBJ2-1; D unresolved. The CDR3 is made up of 14 amino acids. Germline V gene sequence: CDR1 SGDLS, CDR2 YYNGEE. V lost 2 bases and J lost 5, with 11 bases in between. DNA for the CDR3: TGTGCCAGCAGCGTCGGAGCGTCAAACAATGAGCAGTTCTTC. Protein sequence: CASSVGASNNEQFF. Filled out from reference TRBV9 and TRBJ2-1, the complete variable domain reads DSGVTQTPKHLITATGQRVTLRCSPRSGDLSVYWYQQSLDQGLQFLIQYYNGEERAKGNILERFSAQQFPDLHSELNLSSLELGDSALYFCASSVGASNNEQFFGPGTRLTVL.

The sample holds one count of this clone. The rearrangement links TRBV5-1 to TRBJ2-3; 9 bases agree with TRBD2. Germline assignment: CDR1 SGHRS and CDR2 YFSETQ. The CDR3 length is 16 residues. J lost 1 base, V lost 4 bases, and 7 bases had no gene match. As DNA, the CDR3 is TGCGCCAGCAGCCAGAGACTAGCGGCCGGCACAGATACGCAGTATTTT. Translated, it gives CASSQRLAAGTDTQYF.

The chain links TRBV18 to TRBJ2-6, with D perhaps TRBD1 or TRBD2 (6 bases each). Trimming pared 0 bases from V and 0 bases from J, leaving 12 bases between. The CDR3 is 18 residues long. Germline lookup yields CDR1 KGHSH and CDR2 LQKENI. The CDR3 reads CASSPPIGGNSGANVLTF. In nucleotides, the CDR3 is TGTGCCAGCTCACCACCGATCGGGGGCAACTCTGGGGCCAACGTCCTGACTTTC. The whole variable domain, filled in from reference TRBV18 and TRBJ2-6, reads NAGVMQNPRHLVRRRGQEARLRCSPMKGHSHVYWYRQLPEEGLKFMVYLQKENIIDESGMPKERFSAEFPKEGPSILRIQQVVRGDSAAYFCASSPPIGGNSGANVLTFGAGSRLTVL.

V and J are TRBV5-6 and TRBJ2-5; tentative D call: TRBD1 (5 bases). Deletions cut 4 bases from V and 3 bases from J, with 19 bases between. Germline-derived CDR1 and CDR2 are SGHDT and YYEEEE. The CDR3 covers 16 residues. The chain's CDR3 is CASSQLDTQNKETQYF. The CDR3 bases are TGTGCCAGCAGCCAACTGGACACACAAAATAAAGAGACCCAGTACTTC.

The CDR3 reads CASSPALVGHAQYF. Written as DNA, the CDR3 is TGTGCCAGCAGCCCAGCCCTAGTGGGGCATGCGCAGTATTTT. The rearrangement joins TRBV9 to TRBJ2-3, with D perhaps matching TRBD1 (5 bases). The V and J ends lost 4 bases and 10 bases respectively, with 19 bases between them. Germline CDR1 is SGDLS and CDR2 is YYNGEE. This CDR3 is 14 amino acids long.

The chain has TRBV9 and TRBJ2-5, with D possibly being TRBD1 or TRBD2 (5 bases each). This CDR3 is 17 amino acids long. V lost 0 bases and J lost 3, with 18 bases in between. Per germline, CDR1 SGDLS and CDR2 YYNGEE. Here the CDR3 reads CASSVDGVWGIKETQYF. The CDR3 DNA reads as TGTGCCAGCAGCGTAGATGGGGTTTGGGGGATTAAAGAGACCCAGTACTTC.

A note on this clone: Other DNA sequences within the sample encode an identical CDR3. The chain has TRBV5-1 and TRBJ2-7; D uncertain. V gave up 0 bases and J gave up 0 bases, with 7 bases separating them. Germline CDR1 reads SGHRS; CDR2 reads YFSETQ. The CDR3 sequence is 14 residues long. The CDR3 loop is CASSLALSSYEQYF. The CDR3 DNA reads TGCGCCAGCAGCTTGGCGCTGAGCTCCTACGAGCAGTACTTC.

The chain links TRBV7-3 to TRBJ2-3, with D hard to call. V was clipped by 3 bases and J by 2 bases, with 9 bases between them. CDR1 is SGHTA, CDR2 FQGTGA, per germline. The CDR3 loop spans 14 amino acids. CDR3 bases: TGTGCCAGCAGCTTGGGCAGCCCCACAGATACGCAGTATTTT. Translating gives CASSLGSPTDTQYF.

Written as DNA, the CDR3 is TGTGCCAGCAGGCTTCCCACAGAGACCCAGTACTTC. Amino acids: CASRLPTETQYF. The chain carries TRBV2 and TRBJ2-5; D not certain. Trimming removed 6 bases at V and 4 bases at J, with 9 bases between. Germline lookup yields CDR1 SNHLY and CDR2 FYNNEI. The length of the CDR3 is 12 residues.

Worth noting for this clone: Other DNA variants within this sample encode the same CDR3. This chain uses TRBV7-9 with TRBJ2-3; no reliable D call. This CDR3 is built from 13 residues. Germline V CDR1 and CDR2: SEHNR, FQNEAQ (reference sequence). Trimming shortened V by 1 base and J by 3 bases, and 5 bases separated the two germline ends. The CDR3 DNA is TGTGCCAGCAGCTTAGGCCAGACAGATACGCAGTATTTT. This gives the protein CASSLGQTDTQYF.

The table lists this clone with a few counts. The V and J genes are TRBV4-3 and TRBJ1-2; TRBD1 matches 10 bases. CDR1 and CDR2 (germline): LGHNA, YSLEER. V lost 4 bases to trimming and J lost 4 bases; unmatched junction nucleotides: 9. The CDR3 has 16 amino acids. Written as DNA, the CDR3 is TGCGCCAGCAGCCTAAATGCCGGGACAGGGGCCTATGGCTACACCTTC. Protein product: CASSLNAGTGAYGYTF.

The V and J genes are TRBV28 and TRBJ2-2; D call uncertain. This CDR3 region has 14 residues. Trimming removed 7 bases from V and 0 bases from J, with 9 bases in between. The germline V gene encodes CDR1 MDHEN and CDR2 SYDVKM. The CDR3 bases are TGTGCCAGCACATCAGGCGCGAACACCGGGGAGCTGTTTTTT. Translated: CASTSGANTGELFF.

V is TRBV27 and J is TRBJ2-7; 7 bases map to TRBD1. J lost 2 bases, V lost 7 bases, and 11 bases had no gene match. The CDR3 sequence is 15 residues long. Germline CDR1 MNHEY, CDR2 SMNVEV (reference sequence). The CDR3 DNA reads as TGTGCCAGCACCCCAGACAGGGCTAGACCCTACGAGCAGTACTTC. Protein: CASTPDRARPYEQYF.

This clone was observed a handful of times. The chain recombines TRBV15 with TRBJ2-5; D unresolved. The CDR3 is 14 residues long. Germline lookup yields CDR1 LNHNV and CDR2 YYDKDF (reference sequence). The germline V and J ends were trimmed by 1 base and 5 bases, with 11 bases remaining between them. CDR3 DNA sequence: TGTGCCACCAGCAGAGTGGGCCGTCGGGAGACCCAGTACTTC. Protein: CATSRVGRRETQYF.

The chain joins TRBV5-5 to TRBJ1-1; TRBD1 is a possible D gene (5 bases). The germline CDR1 and CDR2 sequences are SGHKS and YYEKEE (reference sequence). The CDR3 is made up of 13 amino acids. Trimming cost V 5 bases and J 3 bases, with 11 bases left between them. CDR3 sequence: CASSTLGDTEAFF. The CDR3 DNA sequence: TGTGCCAGCAGTACGCTGGGGGACACTGAAGCTTTCTTT.

The CDR3 here is CASSPLVAGSDEQFF. The CDR3 coding sequence is TGTGCCAGCTCACCACTGGTAGCAGGGAGCGATGAGCAGTTCTTC. The chain has TRBV18 and TRBJ2-1; TRBD1 or TRBD2 may be the D gene (5 bases each). Germline CDR1 KGHSH, CDR2 LQKENI. The V end lost 1 base, the J end lost 8 bases, and 15 bases lay between the germline ends. The CDR3 loop spans 15 amino acids.

This chain connects TRBV4-1 to TRBJ2-5, with D uncertain. Trimming stripped 1 base from V and 2 bases from J, with 2 bases between. Germline-derived CDR1 and CDR2 are MGHRA and YSYEKL. The CDR3 has 12 residues. The CDR3 reads CASSQGQETQYF. Here the CDR3 DNA reads TGCGCCAGCAGCCAAGGACAAGAGACCCAGTACTTC.

The chain combines TRBV27 with TRBJ2-5; D gene ambiguous. The germline V and J ends were trimmed by 5 bases and 9 bases, with 19 bases remaining between them. The germline V gene has CDR1 MNHEY and CDR2 SMNVEV (reference sequence). The CDR3 extends over 14 amino acids. DNA of the CDR3: TGTGCCAGCAGTCCGCGAACCCGTTTGGAGTCCCAGTACTTC. Protein sequence: CASSPRTRLESQYF.

Only one count was recorded for this clone. The chain carries TRBV5-1 and TRBJ2-7; D possibly uses TRBD1 or TRBD2 (5 bases each). The CDR3 contains 17 residues. The ends were cut back, 2 bases at V and 2 bases at J, with 20 bases in the middle. Germline CDR1 is SGHRS and CDR2 is YFSETQ. The CDR3 DNA reads as TGCGCCAGCAGCTTAAACCCACCCGGGACGACTGCCTACGAGCAGTACTTC. It codes for CASSLNPPGTTAYEQYF.

The chain joins TRBV2 to TRBJ1-6; D may be TRBD1 (5 bases). CDR1 is SNHLY, CDR2 FYNNEI, per germline. There are 16 residues in the CDR3. Trimming pared 6 bases from V and 7 bases from J, leaving 19 bases between. This CDR3 is CASRGGQSLANSPLHF. In DNA, the CDR3 is TGTGCCAGCAGAGGTGGACAATCTCTAGCCAATTCACCCCTCCACTTT.

This clone has ten or more counts. CDR3 DNA sequence: TGTGCCAGCAATGGCGGGGGCGGTTACGAAAAACTGTTTTTT. Translating it yields CASNGGGGYEKLFF. The chain uses TRBV28 and TRBJ1-4, with D maybe TRBD1 (6 bases). Trimming stripped 7 bases from V and 8 bases from J, with 17 bases between. This CDR3 comprises 14 residues. Germline values: CDR1 MDHEN, CDR2 SYDVKM.

The chain couples TRBV2 to TRBJ1-5; D is ambiguous. V gave up 3 bases and J gave up 5 bases, with 14 bases separating them. CDR3 length: 15 amino acids. CDR1 is SNHLY, CDR2 FYNNEI, per germline. For the CDR3, the DNA is TGTGCCAGCAGTGACAGCCTACCGAGCTATCAGCCCCAGCATTTT. The encoded protein is CASSDSLPSYQPQHF. Using reference TRBV2 and TRBJ1-5 for the parts outside the CDR3, the full variable domain is EPEVTQTPSHQVTQMGQEVILRCVPISNHLYFYWYRQILGQKVEFLVSFYNNEISEKSEIFDDQFSVERPDGSNFTLKIRSTKLEDSAMYFCASSDSLPSYQPQHFGDGTRLSIL.

This sequence joins TRBV11-2 and TRBJ2-7; no reliable D call. Trimming shortened V by 6 bases and J by 3 bases, and 24 bases separated the two germline ends. The CDR3 totals 17 residues. CDR1 is SGHAT, CDR2 FQNNGV, per germline. CDR3 in amino acids: CASRFDRFSNRGYEQYF. CDR3 nucleotides: TGTGCCAGCAGGTTCGACCGCTTTTCCAACAGAGGCTACGAGCAGTACTTC.

The genes are TRBV5-4 and TRBJ2-5; 7 bases align to TRBD1. V shed 4 bases and J 0 bases; nucleotides not matched to a gene: 9. Germline CDR1 SGHNT, CDR2 YYREEE (reference sequence). This CDR3 spans 16 amino acids. CDR3 protein: CASSLGQARNQETQYF. The CDR3 DNA reads as TGTGCCAGCAGCCTAGGACAGGCGCGAAACCAAGAGACCCAGTACTTC.